Listed below are T cell receptor beta chains from one sample, sequenced in a study of T cells in Graves' hyperthyroidism and ophthalmopathy. In TCRdb, the multiplex PCR reads were re-called with MiXCR into one record per CDR3 protein. This table has around 350,000 distinct CDR3 sequences, roughly 25% appearing once. Sequencing input: blood. The receptors shown here come from a man in his fifties with Graves' hyperthyroidism. The CDR3 runs from the conserved cysteine through the conserved F or W. Each record gives: V gene, D gene, J gene, clone size, CDR3 DNA, CDR3 protein. The D gene is left open where the match is weak. Part of the rows lack a size; the others show once, few, many or a class for expanded clones.

V: TRBV6-1; D: -; J: TRBJ2-2; size: few; DNA: TGTGCCAGCACTCTCACCGGGGAGCTGTTTTTT; CDR3: CASTLTGELFF
V: TRBV30; D: -; J: TRBJ1-1; size: few; DNA: TGTGCCTGGAGTGCTACGACTGAAGCTTTCTTT; CDR3: CAWSATTEAFF
V: TRBV10-1; D: -; J: TRBJ2-7; size: -; DNA: TGCGCCAGCAGTGGAGTCGAGGTAACAGGAGATTCGGATTCGCCCTACGAGCAGTACTTC; CDR3: CASSGVEVTGDSDSPYEQYF
V: TRBV11-2; D: TRBD2; J: TRBJ2-5; size: many; DNA: TGTGCCAGCAGCAATAGGGGTAGCGGGAGCCTCGGAGAGACCCAGTACTTC; CDR3: CASSNRGSGSLGETQYF
V: TRBV28; D: TRBD1; J: TRBJ2-7; size: once; DNA: TGTGCCAGCAGTTTATTAGGGACAGGGGCCCACGAGCAGTACTTC; CDR3: CASSLLGTGAHEQYF
V: TRBV18; D: TRBD1; J: TRBJ1-1; size: -; DNA: TGTGCCAGCCGCGGGACAGGGGGAAGGAACACTGAAGCTTTCTTT; CDR3: CASRGTGGRNTEAFF
V: TRBV6-1; D: -; J: TRBJ2-1; size: few; DNA: TGTTTATTCCGGGACACCCTTCTGGTGCAGTTCTTC; CDR3: CLFRDTLLVQFF
V: TRBV5-1; D: TRBD1; J: TRBJ2-1; size: -; DNA: TGCGCCAGCAGCCACGGGGACAGGGGTGACTATGAGCAGTTCTTC; CDR3: CASSHGDRGDYEQFF
V: TRBV14; D: -; J: TRBJ2-1; size: few; DNA: TGTGCCAGCAGCCAAGGTCAGTTCCCGTACAATGAGCAGTTCTTC; CDR3: CASSQGQFPYNEQFF
V: TRBV12-3/TRBV12-4; D: -; J: TRBJ1-6; size: -; DNA: TGTGCCAGCAGTTTAGGGGGGTTAAGTTCACCCCTCCACTTT; CDR3: CASSLGGLSSPLHF
V: TRBV7-2; D: TRBD2; J: TRBJ2-3; size: few; DNA: TGTGCCAGCAGCTCTCCCCTAGCGGGTAGCACAGATACGCAGTATTTT; CDR3: CASSSPLAGSTDTQYF
V: TRBV24-1; D: -; J: TRBJ2-3; size: many; DNA: TGTGCCACCATGGTAGACGGCACAGATACGCAGTATTTT; CDR3: CATMVDGTDTQYF
V: TRBV20-1; D: TRBD1; J: TRBJ2-5; size: many; DNA: TGCAGTGCCAGTCCGGGACAGGGGTTAGAGACCCAGTACTTC; CDR3: CSASPGQGLETQYF
V: TRBV19; D: -; J: TRBJ1-1; size: few; DNA: TGTGCCAGTAGTAGCGGACAGTATTCCACTGAAGCTTTCTTT; CDR3: CASSSGQYSTEAFF
V: TRBV28; D: -; J: TRBJ2-2; size: few; DNA: TGTGCCAGCAGTTCTCGTTACAGGCCCGGCGCTTGGCTGTTTTTT; CDR3: CASSSRYRPGAWLFF
V: TRBV12-3/TRBV12-4; D: -; J: TRBJ2-2; size: -; DNA: TGTGCCAGCAGTTTCCATAAGGGGACCGGGGAGCTGTTTTTT; CDR3: CASSFHKGTGELFF